Listed below are T cell receptor beta chains from one sample, sequenced in a study of T cell changes during pregnancy in multiple sclerosis. The assay was immunoSEQ multiplex PCR, and TCRdb's table has in-frame clones only and misses some. The sample holds tens of thousands of clones, about 92% seen once. Sequenced material: CD4+ T cells from peripheral blood mononuclear cells, taken before pregnancy. The origin of the receptors is a female donor with multiple sclerosis, enrolled in a pregnancy study. CDR3s include the opening cysteine and the closing phenylalanine or tryptophan. A D gene is named only where the DNA matches it firmly.

TRBD1	TRBV19	TRBJ2-1	CASWTGTGSYNEQFF
NA	TRBV28	TRBJ1-2	CASTAGGDTYGYTF
TRBD1	TRBV6-4	TRBJ2-2	CASSLNTGGTNTGELFF
TRBD2	TRBV11-2	TRBJ2-3	CASSTLTSVISPDTQYF
NA	TRBV6-1	TRBJ1-2	CASSVLYGYTF
TRBD2	TRBV27	TRBJ2-7	CASSSSGTISYEQYF
NA	TRBV7-8	TRBJ1-2	CASSSLAWGQGAKLSF
TRBD1	TRBV5-1	TRBJ2-7	CASSSGQGATEQYF
TRBD2	TRBV19	TRBJ2-7	CASRTGTSVEQYF
TRBD2	TRBV7-2	TRBJ2-2	CASSLVGTSSGELFF
TRBD2	TRBV18	TRBJ2-4	CASSPGTSGSLAKNIQYF
NA	TRBV28	TRBJ2-7	CASTSYEQYF
NA	TRBV28	TRBJ1-2	CASSGQGYYGYTF
TRBD2	TRBV27	TRBJ2-2	CASSLFSGRSPRELFF
NA	TRBV4-3	TRBJ1-1	CASSRGRQMNTEAFF
NA	TRBV29-1	TRBJ1-5	CSVEAGVGQPQHF
TRBD1	TRBV5-1	TRBJ1-3	CASSGTGGHFSGNTIYF
NA	TRBV6-6	TRBJ2-3	CASSYSGQAGGDTQYF
TRBD1	TRBV6-6	TRBJ1-1	CASSSTGSEAFF
NA	TRBV28	TRBJ2-7	CASLSLEQTYEQYF
NA	TRBV4-3	TRBJ2-1	CASSQDRLRNEQFF
NA	TRBV28	TRBJ1-1	CASSLRGGRSTEAFF
TRBD1	TRBV10-3	TRBJ2-7	CAISEPGQGLAGRHEQYF
NA	TRBV30	TRBJ2-3	CAWDYAQRDTQYF
NA	TRBV5-1	TRBJ2-3	CASSPQPLGRGSTDTQYF
NA	TRBV5-1	TRBJ2-3	CASSLWSVTDTQYF
TRBD1	TRBV5-1	TRBJ2-2	CASSLAPTTGRVTGELFF
TRBD1	TRBV7-3	TRBJ1-2	CASSPQPGQGVYGYTF
NA	TRBV27	TRBJ2-6	CASSLYPRVSGANVLTF
TRBD2	TRBV4-2	TRBJ2-7	CASSQAASGPYEQYF
TRBD1	TRBV9	TRBJ1-5	CASSARPGQGTRSNQPQHF
NA	TRBV9	TRBJ2-7	CASSVGASGATYEQYF
NA	TRBV5-4	TRBJ1-1	CASNPQGNTEAFF
NA	TRBV18	TRBJ2-5	CASSRNKQETQYF
TRBD2	TRBV30	TRBJ2-5	CAWSVRVGVAGVAETQYF
NA	TRBV5-1	TRBJ2-7	CASSLAGKGYEQYF
TRBD1	TRBV2	TRBJ1-1	CASSEALIQGEAFF
NA	TRBV28	TRBJ2-1	CASSPTPGNYNEQFF
NA	TRBV19	TRBJ2-7	CASSSSRDWSSYEQYF
TRBD1	TRBV7-8	TRBJ2-5	CASSPRTGETQYF
NA	TRBV30	TRBJ2-1	CAWNSGVAAGEQFF
NA	TRBV12-2	TRBJ1-2	CASLPERGGYGYTF